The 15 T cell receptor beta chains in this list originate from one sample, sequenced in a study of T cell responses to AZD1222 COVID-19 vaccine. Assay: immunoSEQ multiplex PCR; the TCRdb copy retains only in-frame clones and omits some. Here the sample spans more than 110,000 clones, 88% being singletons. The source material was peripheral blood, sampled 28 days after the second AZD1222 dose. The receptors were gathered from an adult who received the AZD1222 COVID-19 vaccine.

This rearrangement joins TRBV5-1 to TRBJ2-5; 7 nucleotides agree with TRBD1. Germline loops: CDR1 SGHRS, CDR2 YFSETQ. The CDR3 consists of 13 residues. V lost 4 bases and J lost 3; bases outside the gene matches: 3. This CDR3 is CASSMTGKETQYF. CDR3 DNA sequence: TGCGCCAGCAGCATGACAGGGAAAGAGACCCAGTACTTC.

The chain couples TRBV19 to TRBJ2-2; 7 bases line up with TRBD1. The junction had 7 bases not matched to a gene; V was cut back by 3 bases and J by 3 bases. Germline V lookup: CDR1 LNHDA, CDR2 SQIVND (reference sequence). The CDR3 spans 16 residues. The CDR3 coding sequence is TGTGCCAGTAGTATCTCAGGGGGTGACTACACCGGGGAGCTGTTTTTT. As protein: CASSISGGDYTGELFF.

The CDR3 DNA follows: TGTGCCAGCAGCTTTAGCCGAGGGTCCTACAATGAGCAGTTCTTC. This encodes CASSFSRGSYNEQFF. The chain carries TRBV7-9 and TRBJ2-1; possibly TRBD2 for D (5 bases). This CDR3 is built from 15 residues. Germline assignment: CDR1 SEHNR and CDR2 FQNEAQ (reference sequence). The V end lost 3 bases, the J end lost 1 base, and 10 bases lay between the germline ends.

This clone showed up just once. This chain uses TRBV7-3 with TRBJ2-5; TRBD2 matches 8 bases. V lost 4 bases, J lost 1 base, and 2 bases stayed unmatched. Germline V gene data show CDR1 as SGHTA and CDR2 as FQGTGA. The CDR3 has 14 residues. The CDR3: CASSSLAGQETQYF. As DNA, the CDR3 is TGTGCCAGCAGCTCCCTAGCGGGCCAAGAGACCCAGTACTTC.

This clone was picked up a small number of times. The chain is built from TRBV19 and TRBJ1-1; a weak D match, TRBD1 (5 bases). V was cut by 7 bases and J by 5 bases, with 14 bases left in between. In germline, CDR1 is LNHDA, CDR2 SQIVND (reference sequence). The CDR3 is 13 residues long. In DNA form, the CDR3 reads TGTGCCAGTATCTCCAGGGAGGGAACTGAAGCTTTCTTT. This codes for CASISREGTEAFF.

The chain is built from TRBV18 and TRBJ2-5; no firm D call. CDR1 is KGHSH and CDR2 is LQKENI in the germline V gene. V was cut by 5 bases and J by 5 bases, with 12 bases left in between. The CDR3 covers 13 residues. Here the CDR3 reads CASSAFTEETQYF. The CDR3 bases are TGTGCCAGCTCAGCGTTTACGGAGGAGACCCAGTACTTC.

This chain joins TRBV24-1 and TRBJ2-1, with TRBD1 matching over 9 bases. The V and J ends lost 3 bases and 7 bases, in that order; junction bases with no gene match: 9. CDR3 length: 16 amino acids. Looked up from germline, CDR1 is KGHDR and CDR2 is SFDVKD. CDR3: CATSDPGTGKRNEQFF. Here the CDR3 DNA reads TGTGCCACCAGTGATCCCGGGACAGGGAAAAGAAATGAGCAGTTCTTC.

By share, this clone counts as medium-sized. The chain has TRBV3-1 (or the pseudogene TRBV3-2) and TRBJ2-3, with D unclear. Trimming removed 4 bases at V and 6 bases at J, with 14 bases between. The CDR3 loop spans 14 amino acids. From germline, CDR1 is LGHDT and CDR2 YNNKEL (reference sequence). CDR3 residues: CASSPLPHWDTQYF. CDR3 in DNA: TGTGCCAGCAGCCCTCTTCCTCACTGGGATACGCAGTATTTT.

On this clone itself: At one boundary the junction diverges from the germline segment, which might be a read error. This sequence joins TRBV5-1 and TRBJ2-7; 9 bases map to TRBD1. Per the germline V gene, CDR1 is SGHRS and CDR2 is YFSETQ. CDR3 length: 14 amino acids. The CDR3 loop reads CASSWDRVSSEQYF. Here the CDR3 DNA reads TGCGCCAGTAGCTGGGACAGGGTATCTAGTGAGCAGTACTTC.

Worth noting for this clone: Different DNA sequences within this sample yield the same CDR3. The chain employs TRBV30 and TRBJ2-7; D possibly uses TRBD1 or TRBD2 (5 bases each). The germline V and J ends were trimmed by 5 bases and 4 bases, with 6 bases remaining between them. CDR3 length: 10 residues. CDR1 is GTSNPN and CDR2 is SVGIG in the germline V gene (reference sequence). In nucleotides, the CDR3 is TGTGCCTGGGGGGGATACGAGCAGTACTTC. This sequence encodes CAWGGYEQYF.

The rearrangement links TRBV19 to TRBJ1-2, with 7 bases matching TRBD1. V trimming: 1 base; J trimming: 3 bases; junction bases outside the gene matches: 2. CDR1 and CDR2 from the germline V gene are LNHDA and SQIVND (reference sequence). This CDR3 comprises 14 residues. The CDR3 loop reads CASSIAGQYYGYTF. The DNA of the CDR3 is TGTGCCAGTAGTATAGCGGGACAGTACTATGGCTACACCTTC.

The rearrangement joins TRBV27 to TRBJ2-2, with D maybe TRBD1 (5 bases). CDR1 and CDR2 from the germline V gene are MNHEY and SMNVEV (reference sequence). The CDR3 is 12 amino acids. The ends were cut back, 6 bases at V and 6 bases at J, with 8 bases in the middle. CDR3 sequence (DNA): TGTGCCAGCAGGACGACAGCCGGGGAGCTGTTTTTT. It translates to CASRTTAGELFF.

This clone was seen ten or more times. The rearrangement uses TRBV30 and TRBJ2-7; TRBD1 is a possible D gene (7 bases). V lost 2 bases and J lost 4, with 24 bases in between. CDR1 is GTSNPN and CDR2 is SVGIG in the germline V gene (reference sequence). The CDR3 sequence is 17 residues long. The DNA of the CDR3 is TGTGCCTGGAGTTCCATTACCCCGCAGGGGGGCCATTACGAGCAGTACTTC. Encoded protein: CAWSSITPQGGHYEQYF.

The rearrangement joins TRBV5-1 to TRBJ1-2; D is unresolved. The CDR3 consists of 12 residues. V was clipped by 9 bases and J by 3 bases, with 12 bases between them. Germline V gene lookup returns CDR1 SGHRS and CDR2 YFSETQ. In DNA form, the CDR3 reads TGCGCCACGCCACCAGTTGACTATGGCTACACCTTC. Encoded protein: CATPPVDYGYTF.

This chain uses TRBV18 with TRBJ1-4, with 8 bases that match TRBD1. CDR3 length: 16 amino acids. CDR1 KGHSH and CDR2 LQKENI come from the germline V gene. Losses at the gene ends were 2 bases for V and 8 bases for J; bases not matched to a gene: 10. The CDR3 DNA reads TGTGCCAGCTCACCAACGGGACAGGCCGGAGGAGAAAAACTGTTTTTT. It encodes CASSPTGQAGGEKLFF.